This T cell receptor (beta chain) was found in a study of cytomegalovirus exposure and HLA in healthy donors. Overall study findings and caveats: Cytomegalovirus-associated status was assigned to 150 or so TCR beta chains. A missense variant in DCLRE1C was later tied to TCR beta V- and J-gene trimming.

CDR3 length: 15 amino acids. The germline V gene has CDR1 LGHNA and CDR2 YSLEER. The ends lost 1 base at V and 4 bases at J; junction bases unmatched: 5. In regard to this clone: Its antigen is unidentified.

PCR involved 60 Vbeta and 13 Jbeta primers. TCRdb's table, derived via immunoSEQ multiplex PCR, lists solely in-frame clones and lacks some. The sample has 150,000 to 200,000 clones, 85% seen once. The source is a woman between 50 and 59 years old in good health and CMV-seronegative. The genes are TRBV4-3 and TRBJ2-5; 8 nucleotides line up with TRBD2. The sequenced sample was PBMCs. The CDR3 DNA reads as TGCGCCAGCAGCCAAGCGGGAGGGCCAGGAGAGACCCAGTACTTC. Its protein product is CASSQAGGPGETQYF.